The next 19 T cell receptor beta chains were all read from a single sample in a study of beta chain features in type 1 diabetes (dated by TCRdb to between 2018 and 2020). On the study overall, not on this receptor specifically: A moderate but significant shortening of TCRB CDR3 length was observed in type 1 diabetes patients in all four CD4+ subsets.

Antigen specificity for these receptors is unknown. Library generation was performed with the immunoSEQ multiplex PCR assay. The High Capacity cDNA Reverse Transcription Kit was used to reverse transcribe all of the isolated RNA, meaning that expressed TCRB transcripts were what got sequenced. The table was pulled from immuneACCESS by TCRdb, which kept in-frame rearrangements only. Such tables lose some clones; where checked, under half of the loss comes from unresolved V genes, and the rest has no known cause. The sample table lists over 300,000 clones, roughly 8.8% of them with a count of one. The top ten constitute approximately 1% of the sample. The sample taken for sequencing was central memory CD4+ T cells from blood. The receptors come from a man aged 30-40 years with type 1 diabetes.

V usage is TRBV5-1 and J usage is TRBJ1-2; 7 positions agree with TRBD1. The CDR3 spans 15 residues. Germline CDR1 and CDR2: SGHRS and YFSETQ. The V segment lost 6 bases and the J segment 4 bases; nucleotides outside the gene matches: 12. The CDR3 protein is CASTLAAGGSYGYTF. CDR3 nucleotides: TGCGCCAGCACCCTGGCGGCAGGGGGAAGCTATGGCTACACCTTC.

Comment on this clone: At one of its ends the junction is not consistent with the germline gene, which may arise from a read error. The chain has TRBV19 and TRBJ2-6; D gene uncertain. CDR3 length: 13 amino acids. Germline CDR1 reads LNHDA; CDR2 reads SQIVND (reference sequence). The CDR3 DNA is TGTGCCACTAGTATCTCTGGGGCCAACGTCCTGACTTTC. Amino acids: CATSISGANVLTF.

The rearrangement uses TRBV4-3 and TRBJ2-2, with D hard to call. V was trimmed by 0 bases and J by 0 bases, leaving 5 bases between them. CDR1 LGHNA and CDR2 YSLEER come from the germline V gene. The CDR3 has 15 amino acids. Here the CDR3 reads CASSQDTSNTGELFF. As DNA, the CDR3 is TGCGCCAGCAGCCAAGACACCTCGAACACCGGGGAGCTGTTTTTT.

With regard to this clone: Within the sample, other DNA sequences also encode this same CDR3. Written as DNA, the CDR3 is TGTGCCAGCGGGGACGGTTCCTACGAGCAGTACTTC. This codes for CASGDGSYEQYF. V usage is TRBV2 and J usage is TRBJ2-7, with D possibly called TRBD1 or TRBD2 (5 bases each). The germline gives CDR1 SNHLY, CDR2 FYNNEI. Trimming cost V 8 bases and J 1 base, with 9 bases left between them. The CDR3 is made up of 12 amino acids.

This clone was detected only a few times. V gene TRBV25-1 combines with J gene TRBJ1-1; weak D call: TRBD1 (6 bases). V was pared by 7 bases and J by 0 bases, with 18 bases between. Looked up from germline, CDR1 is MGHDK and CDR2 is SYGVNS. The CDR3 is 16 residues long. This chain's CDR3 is CASTPRQVKLNTEAFF. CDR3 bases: TGTGCCAGCACCCCCCGACAGGTTAAATTGAACACTGAAGCTTTCTTT.

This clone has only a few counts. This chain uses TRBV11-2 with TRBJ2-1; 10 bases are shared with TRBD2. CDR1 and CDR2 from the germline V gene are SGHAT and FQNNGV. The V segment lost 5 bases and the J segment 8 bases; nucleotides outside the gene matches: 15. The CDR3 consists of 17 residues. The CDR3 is CASSERISGGAIYEQFF. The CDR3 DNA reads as TGTGCCAGCAGCGAAAGGATAAGCGGGGGGGCCATATATGAGCAGTTCTTC.

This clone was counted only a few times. The CDR3 reads CSVERWQGADTQYF. The CDR3, as DNA: TGCAGCGTTGAACGGTGGCAGGGTGCAGATACGCAGTATTTT. This chain connects TRBV29-1 to TRBJ2-3; possibly TRBD1 for D (5 bases). Trimming pared 2 bases from V and 4 bases from J, leaving 13 bases between. The CDR3 loop spans 14 amino acids. From germline, CDR1 is SQVTM and CDR2 ANQGSEA.

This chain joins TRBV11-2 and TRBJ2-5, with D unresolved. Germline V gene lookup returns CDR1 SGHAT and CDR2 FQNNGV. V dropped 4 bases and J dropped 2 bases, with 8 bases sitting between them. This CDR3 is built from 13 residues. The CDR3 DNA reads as TGTGCCAGCAGCTCGAGTTTACAAGAGACCCAGTACTTC. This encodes CASSSSLQETQYF.

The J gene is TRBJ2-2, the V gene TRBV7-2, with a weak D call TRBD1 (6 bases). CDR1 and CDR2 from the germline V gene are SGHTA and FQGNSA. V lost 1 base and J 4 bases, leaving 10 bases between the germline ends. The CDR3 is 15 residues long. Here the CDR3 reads CASSLGQAVTGELFF. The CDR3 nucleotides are TGTGCCAGCAGCTTAGGACAGGCCGTCACCGGGGAGCTGTTTTTT.

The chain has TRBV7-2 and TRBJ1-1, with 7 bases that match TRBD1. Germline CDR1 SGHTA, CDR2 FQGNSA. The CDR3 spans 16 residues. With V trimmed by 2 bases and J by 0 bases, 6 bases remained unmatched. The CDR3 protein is CASSLTGAIMNTEAFF. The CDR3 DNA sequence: TGTGCCAGCAGCTTAACAGGGGCCATCATGAACACTGAAGCTTTCTTT.

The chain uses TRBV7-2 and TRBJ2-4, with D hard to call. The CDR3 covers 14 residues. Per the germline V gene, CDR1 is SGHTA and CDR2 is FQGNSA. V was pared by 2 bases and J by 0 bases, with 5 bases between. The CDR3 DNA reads TGTGCCAGCAGCTTAATAAAAGCCAAAAACATTCAGTACTTC. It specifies CASSLIKAKNIQYF.

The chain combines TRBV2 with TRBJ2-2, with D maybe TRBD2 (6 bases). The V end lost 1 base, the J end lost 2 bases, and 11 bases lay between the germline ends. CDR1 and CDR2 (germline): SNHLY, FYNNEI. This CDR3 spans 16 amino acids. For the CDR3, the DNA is TGTGCCAGCAGTGAAGAGCGGGTCTTTAACACCGGGGAGCTGTTTTTT. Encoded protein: CASSEERVFNTGELFF.

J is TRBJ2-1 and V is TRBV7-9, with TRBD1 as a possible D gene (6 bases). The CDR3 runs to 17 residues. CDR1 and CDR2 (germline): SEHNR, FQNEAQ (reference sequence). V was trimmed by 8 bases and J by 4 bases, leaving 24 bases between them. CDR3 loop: CASGRDNQFMGYNEQFF. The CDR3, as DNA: TGTGCCAGCGGTCGGGACAATCAGTTTATGGGATACAATGAGCAGTTCTTC. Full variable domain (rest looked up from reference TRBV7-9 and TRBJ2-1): DTGVSQNPRHKITKRGQNVTFRCDPISEHNRLYWYRQTLGQGPEFLTYFQNEAQLEKSRLLSDRFSAERPKGSFSTLEIQRTEQGDSAMYLCASGRDNQFMGYNEQFFGPGTRLTVL.

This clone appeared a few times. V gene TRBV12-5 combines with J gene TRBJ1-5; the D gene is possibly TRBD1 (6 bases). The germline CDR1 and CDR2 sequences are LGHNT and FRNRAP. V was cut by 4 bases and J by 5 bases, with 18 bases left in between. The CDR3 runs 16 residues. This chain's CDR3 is CASGCIGSGAYQPQHF. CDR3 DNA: TGTGCTAGTGGTTGCATCGGTTCGGGGGCCTATCAGCCCCAGCATTTT.

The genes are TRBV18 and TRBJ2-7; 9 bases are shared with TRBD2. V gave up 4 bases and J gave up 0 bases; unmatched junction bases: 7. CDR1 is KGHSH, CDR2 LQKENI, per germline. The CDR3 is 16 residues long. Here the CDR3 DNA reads TGTGCCAGCTCACTCTTTAGCGGGGGCCACTCCTACGAGCAGTACTTC. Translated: CASSLFSGGHSYEQYF.

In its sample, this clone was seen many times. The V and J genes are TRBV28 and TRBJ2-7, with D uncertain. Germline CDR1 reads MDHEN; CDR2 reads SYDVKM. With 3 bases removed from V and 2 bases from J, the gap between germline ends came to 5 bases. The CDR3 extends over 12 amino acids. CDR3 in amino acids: CASSLSAYEQYF. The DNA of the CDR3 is TGTGCCAGCAGTTTGTCGGCCTACGAGCAGTACTTC.

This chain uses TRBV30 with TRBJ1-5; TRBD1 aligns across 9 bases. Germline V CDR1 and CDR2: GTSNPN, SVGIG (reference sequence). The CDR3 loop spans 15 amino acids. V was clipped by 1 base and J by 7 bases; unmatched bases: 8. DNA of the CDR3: TGTGCCTGGAGTGGAGAACAGGGGGCATGGCAGCCCCAGCATTTT. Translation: CAWSGEQGAWQPQHF. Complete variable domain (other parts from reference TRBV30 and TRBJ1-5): SQTIHQWPATLVQPVGSPLSLECTVEGTSNPNLYWYRQAAGRGLQLLFYSVGIGQISSEVPQNLSASRPQDRQFILSSKKLLLSDSGFYLCAWSGEQGAWQPQHFGDGTRLSIL.

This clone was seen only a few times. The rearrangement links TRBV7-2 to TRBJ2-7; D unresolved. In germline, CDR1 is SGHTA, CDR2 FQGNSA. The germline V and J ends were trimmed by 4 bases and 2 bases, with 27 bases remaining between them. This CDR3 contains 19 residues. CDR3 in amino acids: CASSSMGWVSDYNPYEQYF. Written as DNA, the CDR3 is TGTGCCAGCAGCTCGATGGGGTGGGTGTCTGATTACAACCCCTACGAGCAGTACTTC.

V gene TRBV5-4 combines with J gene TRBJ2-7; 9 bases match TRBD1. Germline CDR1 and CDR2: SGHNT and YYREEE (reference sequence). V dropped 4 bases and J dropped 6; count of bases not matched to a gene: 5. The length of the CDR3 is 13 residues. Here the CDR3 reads CASSAGTGFEQYF. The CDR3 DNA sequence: TGTGCCAGCAGCGCCGGGACAGGGTTCGAGCAGTACTTC.